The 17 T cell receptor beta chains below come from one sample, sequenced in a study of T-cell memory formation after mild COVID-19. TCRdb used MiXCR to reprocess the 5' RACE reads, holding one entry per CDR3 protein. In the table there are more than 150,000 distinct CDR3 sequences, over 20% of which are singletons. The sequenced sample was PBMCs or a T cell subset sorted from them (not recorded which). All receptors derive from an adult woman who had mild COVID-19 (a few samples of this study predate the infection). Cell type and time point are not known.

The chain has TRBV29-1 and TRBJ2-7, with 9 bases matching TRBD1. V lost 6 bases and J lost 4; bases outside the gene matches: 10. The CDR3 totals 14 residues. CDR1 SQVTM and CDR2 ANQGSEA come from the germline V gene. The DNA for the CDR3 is TGCAGCGTCCGGGACAGGGATAGGGGTTACGAGCAGTACTTC. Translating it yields CSVRDRDRGYEQYF.

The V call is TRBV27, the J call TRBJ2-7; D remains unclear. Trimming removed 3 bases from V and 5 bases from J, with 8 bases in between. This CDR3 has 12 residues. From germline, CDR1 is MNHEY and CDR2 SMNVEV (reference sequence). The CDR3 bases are TGTGCCAGCAGTTTCCCGAACCACGAGCAGTACTTC. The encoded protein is CASSFPNHEQYF.

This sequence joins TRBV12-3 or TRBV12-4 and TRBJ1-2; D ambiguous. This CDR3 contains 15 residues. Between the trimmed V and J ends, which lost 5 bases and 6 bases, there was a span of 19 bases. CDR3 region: CASSPGFTAIDGYTF. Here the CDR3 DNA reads TGTGCCAGCAGTCCTGGTTTTACGGCTATAGATGGCTACACCTTC.

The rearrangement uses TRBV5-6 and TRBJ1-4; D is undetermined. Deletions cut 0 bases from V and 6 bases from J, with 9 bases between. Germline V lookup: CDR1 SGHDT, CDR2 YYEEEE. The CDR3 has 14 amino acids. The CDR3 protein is CASSLGPADEKLFF. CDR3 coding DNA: TGTGCCAGCAGCTTGGGACCCGCGGATGAAAAACTGTTTTTT.

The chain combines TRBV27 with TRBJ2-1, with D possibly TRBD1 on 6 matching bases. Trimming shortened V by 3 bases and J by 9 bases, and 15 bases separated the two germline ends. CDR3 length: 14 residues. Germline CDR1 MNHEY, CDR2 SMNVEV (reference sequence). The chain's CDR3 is CASSLERGWGEQFF. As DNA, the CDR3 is TGTGCCAGCAGTTTGGAGAGGGGGTGGGGTGAGCAGTTCTTC.

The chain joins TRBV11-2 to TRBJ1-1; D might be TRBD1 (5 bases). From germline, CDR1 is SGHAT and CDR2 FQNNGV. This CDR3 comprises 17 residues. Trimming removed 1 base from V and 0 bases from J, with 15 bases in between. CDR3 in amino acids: CASSLGQLGAVNTEAFF. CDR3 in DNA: TGTGCCAGCAGCTTAGGGCAATTAGGGGCCGTGAACACTGAAGCTTTCTTT.

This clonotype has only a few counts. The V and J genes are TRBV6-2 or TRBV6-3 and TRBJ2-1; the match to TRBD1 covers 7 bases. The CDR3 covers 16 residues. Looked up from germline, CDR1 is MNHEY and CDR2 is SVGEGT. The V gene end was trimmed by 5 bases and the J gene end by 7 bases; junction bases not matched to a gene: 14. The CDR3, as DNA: TGTGCCAGCAGTCTGTTGGGACAGATCCCCGAGAATGAGCAGTTCTTC. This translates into CASSLLGQIPENEQFF.

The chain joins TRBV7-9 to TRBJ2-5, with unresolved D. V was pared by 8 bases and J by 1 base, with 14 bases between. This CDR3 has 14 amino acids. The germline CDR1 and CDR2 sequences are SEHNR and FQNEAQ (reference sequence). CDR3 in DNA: TGTGCCAGCGGGGTGCTCCGAACCCAAGAGACCCAGTACTTC. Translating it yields CASGVLRTQETQYF.

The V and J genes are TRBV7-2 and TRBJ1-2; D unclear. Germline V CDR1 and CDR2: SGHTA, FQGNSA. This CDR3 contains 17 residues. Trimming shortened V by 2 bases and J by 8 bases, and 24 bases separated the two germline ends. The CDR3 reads CASSLNSDGDSAGGYTF. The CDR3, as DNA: TGTGCCAGCAGCTTAAATTCGGACGGCGATTCTGCTGGGGGCTACACCTTC.

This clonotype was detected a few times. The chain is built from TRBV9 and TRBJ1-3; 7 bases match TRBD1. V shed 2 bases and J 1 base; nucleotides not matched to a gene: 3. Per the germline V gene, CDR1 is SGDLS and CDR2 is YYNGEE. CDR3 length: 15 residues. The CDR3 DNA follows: TGTGCCAGCAGCGTGGACAGGACTTCTGGAAACACCATATATTTT. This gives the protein CASSVDRTSGNTIYF. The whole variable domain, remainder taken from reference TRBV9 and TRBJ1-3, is DSGVTQTPKHLITATGQRVTLRCSPRSGDLSVYWYQQSLDQGLQFLIQYYNGEERAKGNILERFSAQQFPDLHSELNLSSLELGDSALYFCASSVDRTSGNTIYFGEGSWLTVV.

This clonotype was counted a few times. CDR3 protein: CASSQGYSAIYEQYF. DNA for the CDR3: TGTGCCAGCAGCCAGGGCTACTCGGCTATCTACGAGCAGTACTTC. V is TRBV14 and J is TRBJ2-7, with D uncertain. Germline CDR1 is SGHDN and CDR2 is FVKESK. The CDR3 extends over 15 amino acids. V was cut by 3 bases and J by 3 bases, with 15 bases left in between.

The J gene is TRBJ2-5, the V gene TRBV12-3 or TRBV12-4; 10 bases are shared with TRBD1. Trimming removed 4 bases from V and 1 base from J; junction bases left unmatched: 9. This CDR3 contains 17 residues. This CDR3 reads CASSSSDRGSGQETQYF. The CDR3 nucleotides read TGTGCCAGCAGTTCCTCGGACAGGGGGTCGGGCCAAGAGACCCAGTACTTC.

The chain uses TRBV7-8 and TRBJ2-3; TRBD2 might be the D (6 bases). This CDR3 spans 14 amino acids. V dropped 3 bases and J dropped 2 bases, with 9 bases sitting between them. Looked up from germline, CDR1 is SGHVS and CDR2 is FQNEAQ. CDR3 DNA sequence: TGTGCCAGCAGCTTCGCGGGGAACACAGATACGCAGTATTTT. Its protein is CASSFAGNTDTQYF.

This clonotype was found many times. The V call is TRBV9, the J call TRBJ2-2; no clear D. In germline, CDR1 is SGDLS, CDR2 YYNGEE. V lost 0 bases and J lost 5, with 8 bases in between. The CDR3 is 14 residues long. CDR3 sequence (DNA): TGTGCCAGCAGCGTAGCCGGGTTAACCGGGGAGCTGTTTTTT. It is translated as CASSVAGLTGELFF. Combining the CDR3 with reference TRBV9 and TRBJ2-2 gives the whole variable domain DSGVTQTPKHLITATGQRVTLRCSPRSGDLSVYWYQQSLDQGLQFLIQYYNGEERAKGNILERFSAQQFPDLHSELNLSSLELGDSALYFCASSVAGLTGELFFGEGSRLTVL.

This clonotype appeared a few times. The CDR3 sequence: CASSVLASLLRDTQYF. The CDR3 DNA reads TGTGCCAGCAGTGTTTTGGCGTCTCTACTTCGGGATACGCAGTATTTT. The V gene is TRBV28, the J gene TRBJ2-3; no definite D call. CDR1 and CDR2 (germline): MDHEN, SYDVKM. V shed 5 bases and J shed 6 bases, with 21 bases lying between them. The CDR3 length is 16 residues.

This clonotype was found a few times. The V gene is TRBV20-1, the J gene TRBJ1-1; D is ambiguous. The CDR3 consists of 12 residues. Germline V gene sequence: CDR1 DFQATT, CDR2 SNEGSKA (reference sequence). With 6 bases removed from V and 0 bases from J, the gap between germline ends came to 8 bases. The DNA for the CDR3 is TGCAGTGCCAGTGGTTTGAACACTGAAGCTTTCTTT. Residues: CSASGLNTEAFF.

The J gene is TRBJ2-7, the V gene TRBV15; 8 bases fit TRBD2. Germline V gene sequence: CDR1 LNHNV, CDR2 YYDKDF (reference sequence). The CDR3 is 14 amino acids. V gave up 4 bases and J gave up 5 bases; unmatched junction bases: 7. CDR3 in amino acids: CATSTAREADEQYF. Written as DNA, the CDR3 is TGTGCCACCAGCACAGCGCGGGAGGCGGACGAGCAGTACTTC.